This T cell receptor beta chain is from a study of cytotoxic CD8 clonotypes in ibrutinib-treated CLL. Study background: After treatment lasting a median about twelve months, range 6 to 36, response samples were collected.

V was trimmed by 0 bases and J by 0 bases, leaving 10 bases between them. This CDR3 region has 15 residues. Germline loops: CDR1 SGHRS, CDR2 YFSETQ. TCRdb's copy holds only in-frame clones and misses some; the assay was immunoSEQ multiplex PCR. The sample has over 9,000 clones; 81% are singletons. V is TRBV5-1 and J is TRBJ2-7, with D tentatively TRBD1 or TRBD2 (5 bases each). This material consisted of PBMCs, taken at disease progression, from a patient treated with ibrutinib. The origin of this receptor is a human donor with chronic lymphocytic leukemia. The chain's CDR3 is CASSLGGVNSYEQYF. The CDR3 bases are TGCGCCAGCAGCTTGGGAGGGGTGAACTCCTACGAGCAGTACTTC. The entire variable domain, with the rest obtained from reference TRBV5-1 and TRBJ2-7, is as follows: KAGVTQTPRYLIKTRGQQVTLSCSPISGHRSVSWYQQTPGQGLQFLFEYFSETQRNKGNFPGRFSGRQFSNSRSEMNVSTLELGDSALYLCASSLGGVNSYEQYFGPGTRLTVT.